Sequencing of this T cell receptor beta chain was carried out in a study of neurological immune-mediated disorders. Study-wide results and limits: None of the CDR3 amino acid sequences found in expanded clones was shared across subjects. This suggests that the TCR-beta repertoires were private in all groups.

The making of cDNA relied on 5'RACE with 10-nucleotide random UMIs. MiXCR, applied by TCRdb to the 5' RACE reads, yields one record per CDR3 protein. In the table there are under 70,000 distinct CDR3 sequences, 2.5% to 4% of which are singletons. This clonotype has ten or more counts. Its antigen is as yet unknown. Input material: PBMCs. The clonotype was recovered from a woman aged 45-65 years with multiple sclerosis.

The CDR3 nucleotides are TGTGCCAGCAGCCAAGTTGGTGGTCACAATGAGCAGTTCTTC. As protein: CASSQVGGHNEQFF. The chain has TRBV4-2 and TRBJ2-1; D is uncertain. Germline V lookup: CDR1 LGHNA, CDR2 YNFKEQ. The CDR3 spans 14 residues. Trimming removed 1 base from V and 5 bases from J, with 9 bases in between.